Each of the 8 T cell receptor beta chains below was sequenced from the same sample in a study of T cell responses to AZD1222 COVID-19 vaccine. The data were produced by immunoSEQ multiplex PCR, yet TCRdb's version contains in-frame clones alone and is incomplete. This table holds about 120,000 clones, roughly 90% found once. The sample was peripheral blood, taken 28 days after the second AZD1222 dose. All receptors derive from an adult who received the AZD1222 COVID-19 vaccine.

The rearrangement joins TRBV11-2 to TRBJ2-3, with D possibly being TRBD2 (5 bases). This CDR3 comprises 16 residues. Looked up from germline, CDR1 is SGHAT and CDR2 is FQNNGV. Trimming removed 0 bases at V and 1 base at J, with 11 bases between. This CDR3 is CASSLDFGVGTDTQYF. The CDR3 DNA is TGTGCCAGCAGCTTAGATTTCGGGGTGGGCACAGATACGCAGTATTTT. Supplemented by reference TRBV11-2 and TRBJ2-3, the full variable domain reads EAGVAQSPRYKIIEKRQSVAFWCNPISGHATLYWYQQILGQGPKLLIQFQNNGVVDDSQLPKDRFSAERLKGVDSTLKIQPAKLEDSAVYLCASSLDFGVGTDTQYFGPGTRLTVL.

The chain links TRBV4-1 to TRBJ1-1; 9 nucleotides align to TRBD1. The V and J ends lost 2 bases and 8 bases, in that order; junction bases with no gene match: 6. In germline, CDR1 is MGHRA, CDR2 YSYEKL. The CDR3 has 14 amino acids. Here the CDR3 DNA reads TGCGCCAGCAGCCAACGGGACAGGGAAGGCGAAGCTTTCTTT. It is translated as CASSQRDREGEAFF.

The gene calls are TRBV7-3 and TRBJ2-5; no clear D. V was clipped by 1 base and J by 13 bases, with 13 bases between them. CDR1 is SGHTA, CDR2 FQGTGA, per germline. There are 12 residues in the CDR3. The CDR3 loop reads CASSLNVGPVYF. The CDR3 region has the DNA TGTGCCAGCAGCTTAAATGTAGGGCCGGTGTACTTC.

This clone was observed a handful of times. The chain's CDR3 is CASSEMAGPNSPLHF. In nucleotides, the CDR3 is TGTGCCAGCAGTGAAATGGCAGGCCCAAATTCACCCCTCCACTTT. This chain links TRBV6-1 with TRBJ1-6, with D unclear. The CDR3 is 15 residues long. Between the trimmed V and J ends, which lost 2 bases and 7 bases, there was a span of 12 bases. CDR1 and CDR2 from the germline V gene are MNHNS and SASEGT.

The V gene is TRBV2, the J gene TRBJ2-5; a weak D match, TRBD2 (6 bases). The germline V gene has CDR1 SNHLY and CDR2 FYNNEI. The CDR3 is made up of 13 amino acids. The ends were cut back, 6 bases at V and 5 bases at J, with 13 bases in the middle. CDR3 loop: CASSLQGGETQYF. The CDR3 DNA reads TGTGCCAGCAGCCTTCAGGGAGGCGAGACCCAGTACTTC.

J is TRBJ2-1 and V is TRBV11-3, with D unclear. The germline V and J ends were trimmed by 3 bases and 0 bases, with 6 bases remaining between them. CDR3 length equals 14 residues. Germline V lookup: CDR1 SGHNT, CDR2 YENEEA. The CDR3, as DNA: TGTGCCAGCAGCTTGTATAGCTCCTACAATGAGCAGTTCTTC. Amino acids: CASSLYSSYNEQFF. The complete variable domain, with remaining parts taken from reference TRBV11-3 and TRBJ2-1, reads EAGVVQSPRYKIIEKKQPVAFWCNPISGHNTLYWYLQNLGQGPELLIRYENEEAVDDSQLPKDRFSAERLKGVDSTLKIQPAELGDSAVYLCASSLYSSYNEQFFGPGTRLTVL.

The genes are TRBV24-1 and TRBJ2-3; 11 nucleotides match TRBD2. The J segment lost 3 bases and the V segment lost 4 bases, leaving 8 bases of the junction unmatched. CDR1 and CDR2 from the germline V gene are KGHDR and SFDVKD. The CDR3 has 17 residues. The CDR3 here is CATSDPASGGFTDTQYF. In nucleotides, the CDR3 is TGTGCCACCAGTGACCCGGCTAGCGGGGGGTTTACAGATACGCAGTATTTT.

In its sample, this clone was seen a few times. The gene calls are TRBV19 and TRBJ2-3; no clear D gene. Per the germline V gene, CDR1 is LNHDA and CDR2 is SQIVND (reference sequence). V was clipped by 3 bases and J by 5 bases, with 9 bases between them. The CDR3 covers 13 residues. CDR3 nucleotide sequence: TGTGCCAGTAGTATCACCAGAGGAGATACGCAGTATTTT. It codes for CASSITRGDTQYF.